A single sample is the source of the 20 T cell receptor beta chains below, sequenced in a study of blood T cells in healthy people across ages. Together with a sample-barcoded 5' primer, a J-beta primer mix was included in a second PCR lasting about 7 to 12 cycles. TCRdb ran MiXCR on the 5' RACE reads and lists one entry per CDR3 protein. The top ten clones hold less than 2.5% of a sample with over 1.5 million distinct CDR3 sequences, around 48% of them seen once. Sequencing used blood. The receptors come from a woman aged 40 to 50 in good health.

V usage is TRBV20-1 and J usage is TRBJ2-3, with 7 bases that match TRBD2. V shed 5 bases and J 0 bases; nucleotides not matched to a gene: 8. Germline V gives CDR1 DFQATT, CDR2 SNEGSKA (reference sequence). CDR3 size: 15 residues. The CDR3: CSAAQRGTSTDTQYF. Here the CDR3 DNA reads TGCAGTGCTGCCCAGCGGGGCACCAGCACAGATACGCAGTATTTT.

The chain joins TRBV9 to TRBJ2-2, with 7 bases fitting TRBD2. The CDR3 sequence is 16 residues long. Losses at the gene ends were 4 bases for V and 0 bases for J; bases not matched to a gene: 6. Germline V lookup: CDR1 SGDLS, CDR2 YYNGEE. CDR3 nucleotides: TGTGCCAGCAGCCAACAAGCGGGACCGAACACCGGGGAGCTGTTTTTT. Translated: CASSQQAGPNTGELFF.

DNA for the CDR3: TGTGCCAGCAGCTTAAGGACTAGCGGGGGGACTAGCACAGATACGCAGTATTTT. Translation: CASSLRTSGGTSTDTQYF. This chain joins TRBV7-2 and TRBJ2-3; TRBD2 matches 14 bases. Germline V gene lookup returns CDR1 SGHTA and CDR2 FQGNSA. CDR3 length: 18 residues. Germline trimming cut 2 bases from V and 0 bases from J; bases unmatched to any gene: 4.

The chain carries TRBV20-1 and TRBJ2-4; maybe TRBD2 (5 bases). Per the germline V gene, CDR1 is DFQATT and CDR2 is SNEGSKA (reference sequence). Between the trimmed V and J ends, which lost 1 base and 0 bases, there was a span of 7 bases. CDR3 length equals 14 residues. In DNA form, the CDR3 reads TGCAGTGCTAGAGTGGAGGTAGCCAAAAACATTCAGTACTTC. It codes for CSARVEVAKNIQYF.

This chain links TRBV4-1 with TRBJ2-3; no clear D. Trimming shortened V by 10 bases and J by 2 bases, and 13 bases separated the two germline ends. Germline lookup yields CDR1 MGHRA and CDR2 YSYEKL. This CDR3 contains 13 residues. CDR3 protein: CATADPPTDTQYF. In nucleotides, the CDR3 is TGCGCCACAGCTGACCCCCCCACAGATACGCAGTATTTT.

This clonotype appeared once. The J gene is TRBJ2-3, the V gene TRBV15, with TRBD1 as a possible D gene (5 bases). V lost 4 bases and J 0 bases, leaving 14 bases between the germline ends. CDR1 and CDR2 from the germline V gene are LNHNV and YYDKDF (reference sequence). This CDR3 has 16 amino acids. CDR3 loop: CATSTTGHTSTDTQYF. The CDR3 region has the DNA TGTGCCACCAGCACTACAGGACATACGAGCACAGATACGCAGTATTTT.

This clonotype was detected a few times. V is TRBV25-1 and J is TRBJ1-2; 7 nucleotides agree with TRBD1. Trimming at V came to 6 bases and at J to 5 bases, leaving 9 bases not matched to a gene. This CDR3 contains 14 residues. Germline-derived CDR1 and CDR2 are MGHDK and SYGVNS. The CDR3 sequence: CASRKQGMTYGYTF. The CDR3, as DNA: TGTGCCAGCAGGAAACAGGGGATGACATATGGCTACACCTTC.

This clonotype has more than one count but fewer than ten. The chain has TRBV18 and TRBJ2-7; a weak D match, TRBD2 (5 bases). Germline CDR1 KGHSH, CDR2 LQKENI. V dropped 3 bases and J dropped 5 bases, with 11 bases sitting between them. This CDR3 contains 13 residues. The CDR3 loop is CASSPGILDEQYF. CDR3 nucleotides: TGTGCCAGCTCACCGGGGATACTAGACGAGCAGTACTTC.

V gene TRBV12-3 or TRBV12-4 combines with J gene TRBJ2-6, with 7 positions matching TRBD2. Trimming removed 8 bases from V and 2 bases from J; junction bases left unmatched: 6. There are 15 residues in the CDR3. The CDR3 loop reads CASLSRGAGANVLTF. CDR3 nucleotides: TGTGCCAGCTTATCTCGGGGGGCTGGGGCCAACGTCCTGACTTTC.

The V gene is TRBV5-1, the J gene TRBJ2-1; D possibly corresponds to TRBD2 (5 bases). V lost 7 bases and J lost 0, with 14 bases in between. Germline lookup yields CDR1 SGHRS and CDR2 YFSETQ. The CDR3 contains 15 residues. The CDR3 spells CASRSGTLSYNEQFF. The CDR3 coding sequence is TGCGCCAGCCGGAGCGGAACCCTCTCCTACAATGAGCAGTTCTTC.

The rearrangement uses TRBV7-9 and TRBJ2-7; TRBD1 agrees at 8 bases. CDR3 length: 14 residues. The V and J ends lost 5 bases and 6 bases, in that order; junction bases with no gene match: 9. Germline V gene lookup returns CDR1 SEHNR and CDR2 FQNEAQ (reference sequence). CDR3 sequence reads: CASSLRTGNGEQYF. The CDR3 DNA reads as TGTGCCAGCAGCCTACGGACAGGGAATGGCGAGCAGTACTTC.

The chain recombines TRBV7-2 with TRBJ1-1; D call uncertain. Germline CDR1 and CDR2: SGHTA and FQGNSA. This CDR3 region has 13 residues. V was clipped by 1 base and J by 1 base, with 4 bases between them. The CDR3 region is CASSLEPNTEAFF. The CDR3 DNA reads as TGTGCCAGCAGCTTAGAACCGAACACTGAAGCTTTCTTT.

The CDR3 protein is CASSQGGSGTQYF. In nucleotides, the CDR3 is TGTGCCAGCAGCCAAGGGGGGAGTGGGACCCAGTACTTC. The chain recombines TRBV4-2 with TRBJ2-5; D possibly matches TRBD1 or TRBD2 (5 bases each). The CDR3 is made up of 13 amino acids. The V gene's germline CDR1 is LGHNA and CDR2 YNFKEQ. The V gene lost 1 base and the J gene lost 7 bases, with 10 bases spanning the gap.

The rearrangement links TRBV20-1 to TRBJ1-4; D not certain. Trimming shortened V by 0 bases and J by 6 bases, and 8 bases separated the two germline ends. The CDR3 consists of 13 residues. Germline V gene data show CDR1 as DFQATT and CDR2 as SNEGSKA (reference sequence). In DNA form, the CDR3 reads TGCAGTGCTAGAGATATGTCTGATGAAAAACTGTTTTTT. It yields the protein CSARDMSDEKLFF.

J is TRBJ1-2 and V is TRBV20-1; D not resolved. The CDR3 extends over 12 amino acids. Per the germline V gene, CDR1 is DFQATT and CDR2 is SNEGSKA (reference sequence). Trimming cost V 7 bases and J 8 bases, with 17 bases left between them. CDR3 nucleotides: TGCAGTGGTACGGAGGTTCCCGGGGGCTACACCTTC. As protein: CSGTEVPGGYTF.

The chain carries TRBV5-1 and TRBJ1-6; maybe TRBD1 (5 bases). This CDR3 is built from 15 residues. Germline V gene lookup returns CDR1 SGHRS and CDR2 YFSETQ. Trimming shortened V by 0 bases and J by 6 bases, and 10 bases separated the two germline ends. The CDR3 loop is CASSLDQGGNSPLHF. As DNA, the CDR3 is TGCGCCAGCAGCTTGGATCAGGGTGGTAATTCACCCCTCCACTTT.

The CDR3 spells CSARVTGYNQPQHF. CDR3 DNA: TGCAGTGCTAGAGTCACAGGGTACAATCAGCCCCAGCATTTT. The chain links TRBV20-1 to TRBJ1-5, with a weak D call TRBD1 (6 bases). Germline lookup yields CDR1 DFQATT and CDR2 SNEGSKA (reference sequence). The CDR3 is 14 residues long. Trimming removed 1 base at V and 3 bases at J, with 10 bases between.

V usage is TRBV20-1 and J usage is TRBJ2-3, with D tentatively TRBD2 (6 bases). V gave up 3 bases and J gave up 1 base, with 11 bases separating them. CDR1 and CDR2 (germline): DFQATT, SNEGSKA (reference sequence). The CDR3 spans 14 residues. The CDR3: CSARGLTGTDTQYF. The CDR3, as DNA: TGCAGTGCTAGGGGACTTACCGGCACAGATACGCAGTATTTT.

This clonotype has more than one count but fewer than ten. The chain joins TRBV29-1 to TRBJ1-2; D remains ambiguous. The CDR3 has 14 amino acids. Germline V gene data show CDR1 as SQVTM and CDR2 as ANQGSEA. Trimming cost V 7 bases and J 4 bases, with 19 bases left between them. DNA of the CDR3: TGCAGCGCCCGAGGCGGCACAGCGTTCTATGGCTACACCTTC. It is translated as CSARGGTAFYGYTF.

This clonotype was detected only a few times. The chain employs TRBV29-1 and TRBJ2-1; the match to TRBD1 covers 7 bases. The CDR3 extends over 14 amino acids. CDR1 and CDR2 from the germline V gene are SQVTM and ANQGSEA. The V and J ends lost 6 bases and 2 bases, in that order; junction bases with no gene match: 7. In nucleotides, the CDR3 is TGCAGCGTCGGGACAGCAGCTACCTACAATGAGCAGTTCTTC. Protein product: CSVGTAATYNEQFF.